The 18 T cell receptor beta chains reported below all come from one sample, sequenced in a study of neurological immune-mediated disorders. One entry per CDR3 protein, called by TCRdb with MiXCR from the 5' RACE reads. The table records about 74,000 distinct CDR3 sequences, around 5.5% of them present only once. Material for sequencing was PBMCs. The receptors stem from a man younger than 35 with multiple sclerosis.

This clonotype came up many times. This chain uses TRBV18 with TRBJ2-3; 7 bases fit TRBD2. The CDR3 runs to 16 residues. Germline loops: CDR1 KGHSH, CDR2 LQKENI. V lost 1 base and J lost 4; bases outside the gene matches: 8. The CDR3 sequence is CASSPLAGALADTQYF. CDR3 nucleotide sequence: TGTGCCAGCTCACCACTAGCGGGCGCCTTAGCAGATACGCAGTATTTT. Using reference TRBV18 and TRBJ2-3 for the parts outside the CDR3, the full variable domain is NAGVMQNPRHLVRRRGQEARLRCSPMKGHSHVYWYRQLPEEGLKFMVYLQKENIIDESGMPKERFSAEFPKEGPSILRIQQVVRGDSAAYFCASSPLAGALADTQYFGPGTRLTVL.

This rearrangement joins TRBV20-1 to TRBJ2-3; 10 nucleotides match TRBD2. Germline loops: CDR1 DFQATT, CDR2 SNEGSKA (reference sequence). This CDR3 is built from 15 residues. Trimming took 6 bases from V and 5 from J; bases not matched to a gene: 11. CDR3 DNA: TGCAGTGCACCTCGAAGCGGGAGGGCCGTAGATACGCAGTATTTT. Its translation is CSAPRSGRAVDTQYF.

This clonotype has a count of ten or more. V and J are TRBV7-9 and TRBJ2-5; weak D call: TRBD2 (6 bases). The germline gives CDR1 SEHNR, CDR2 FQNEAQ (reference sequence). The CDR3 covers 14 residues. Trimming removed 3 bases from V and 1 base from J, with 9 bases in between. CDR3 DNA: TGTGCCAGCAGCTTTCGGGGACTCCAAGAGACCCAGTACTTC. Translated, it gives CASSFRGLQETQYF.

This clonotype was picked up many times. The gene calls are TRBV5-6 and TRBJ2-3, with D perhaps matching TRBD1 (6 bases). CDR3 size: 16 residues. Trimming cost V 2 bases and J 2 bases, with 15 bases left between them. Germline V CDR1 and CDR2: SGHDT, YYEEEE. This CDR3 reads CASSFPPRGTTDTQYF. CDR3 bases: TGTGCCAGCAGCTTTCCCCCCAGGGGAACCACAGATACGCAGTATTTT. Complete variable domain (other parts from reference TRBV5-6 and TRBJ2-3): DAGVTQSPTHLIKTRGQQVTLRCSPKSGHDTVSWYQQALGQGPQFIFQYYEEEERQRGNFPDRFSGHQFPNYSSELNVNALLLGDSALYLCASSFPPRGTTDTQYFGPGTRLTVL.

Remarks on this clonotype: A much bigger clone sits one base away, suggesting this may be a read error. This chain links TRBV5-1 with TRBJ1-4; no definite D call. Trimming removed 4 bases from V and 4 bases from J, with 14 bases in between. The CDR3 length is 15 residues. Germline CDR1 reads SGHRS; CDR2 reads YFSETQ. CDR3 loop: CASSPLGSSNEKLFF. For the CDR3, the DNA is TGCGCCAGCAGCCCCCTGGGCAGCAGTAATGAAAAACTGTTTTTT.

This clonotype occurred many times. The gene calls are TRBV20-1 and TRBJ2-2; the match to TRBD2 covers 15 bases. The CDR3 totals 21 residues. V gave up 1 base and J gave up 2 bases; unmatched junction bases: 14. Germline CDR1 reads DFQATT; CDR2 reads SNEGSKA (reference sequence). CDR3 sequence: CSARVRGGLAGGAANTGELFF. The CDR3 DNA reads as TGCAGTGCTAGAGTTCGCGGGGGACTAGCGGGAGGTGCCGCTAACACCGGGGAGCTGTTTTTT.

This clonotype was detected ten times or more. This chain connects TRBV5-1 to TRBJ2-3; no definite D call. The CDR3 length is 18 residues. Trimming shortened V by 0 bases and J by 8 bases, and 25 bases separated the two germline ends. Germline V CDR1 and CDR2: SGHRS, YFSETQ. The CDR3 sequence is CASSLEGITFGGKVTQYF. In nucleotides, the CDR3 is TGCGCCAGCAGCTTGGAAGGTATTACGTTTGGCGGCAAGGTTACGCAGTATTTT. Full variable domain (remainder filled in from reference TRBV5-1 and TRBJ2-3): KAGVTQTPRYLIKTRGQQVTLSCSPISGHRSVSWYQQTPGQGLQFLFEYFSETQRNKGNFPGRFSGRQFSNSRSEMNVSTLELGDSALYLCASSLEGITFGGKVTQYFGPGTRLTVL.

This chain joins TRBV5-4 and TRBJ2-3; 7 positions match TRBD1. The CDR3 is 15 residues long. The ends lost 4 bases at V and 1 base at J; junction bases unmatched: 6. Germline V gene data show CDR1 as SGHNT and CDR2 as YYREEE (reference sequence). For the CDR3, the DNA is TGTGCCAGCAGCCGTGGACAGGTTGGCACAGATACGCAGTATTTT. Translation: CASSRGQVGTDTQYF.

The table lists this clonotype with many counts. The chain links TRBV3-1 to TRBJ1-5; D unresolved. The CDR3 covers 13 residues. Trimming pared 1 base from V and 5 bases from J, leaving 6 bases between. Germline V lookup: CDR1 LGHDT, CDR2 YNNKEL (reference sequence). The CDR3 DNA follows: TGTGCCAGCAGCCAAGCCCAACATCAGCCCCAGCATTTT. Protein product: CASSQAQHQPQHF.

This clonotype was detected ten times or more. The genes are TRBV5-1 and TRBJ2-5, with D possibly being TRBD1 or TRBD2 (5 bases each). This CDR3 region has 15 residues. Germline CDR1 reads SGHRS; CDR2 reads YFSETQ. With 4 bases removed from V and 1 base from J, the gap between germline ends came to 14 bases. In DNA form, the CDR3 reads TGCGCCAGCAGCGATCCGTCCGGGACCCAAGAGACCCAGTACTTC. This codes for CASSDPSGTQETQYF.

This clonotype has ten or more counts. CDR3 in amino acids: CASRGDTDTGELFF. The CDR3 coding sequence is TGCGCCAGCAGAGGGGATACGGACACCGGGGAGCTGTTTTTT. This rearrangement joins TRBV5-1 to TRBJ2-2, with D perhaps matching TRBD1 (5 bases). The CDR3 loop spans 14 amino acids. Germline V gives CDR1 SGHRS, CDR2 YFSETQ. Trimming removed 5 bases from V and 3 bases from J, with 11 bases in between.

In its sample, this clonotype was seen many times. The V gene is TRBV5-1, the J gene TRBJ2-1; 8 bases agree with TRBD1. Per the germline V gene, CDR1 is SGHRS and CDR2 is YFSETQ. The V gene end was trimmed by 4 bases and the J gene end by 9 bases; junction bases not matched to a gene: 12. There are 15 residues in the CDR3. The CDR3, as DNA: TGCGCCAGCAGCGCGGAAGGACAGGGAGTCGGTGAGCAGTTCTTC. Protein sequence: CASSAEGQGVGEQFF.

Ten or more counts support this clonotype. This chain connects TRBV20-1 to TRBJ2-3; 10 bases match TRBD1. Trimming took 6 bases from V and 7 from J; bases not matched to a gene: 7. The CDR3 totals 13 residues. Germline CDR1 and CDR2: DFQATT and SNEGSKA (reference sequence). The chain's CDR3 is CSAPGQGFYTQYF. In nucleotides, the CDR3 is TGCAGTGCACCGGGACAGGGGTTTTATACGCAGTATTTT.

This clonotype was seen at least ten times. The chain has TRBV6-5 and TRBJ2-6; 7 bases match TRBD2. Germline CDR1 and CDR2: MNHEY and SVGAGI. This CDR3 comprises 17 residues. V lost 5 bases to trimming and J lost 2 bases; unmatched junction nucleotides: 9. The CDR3 DNA follows: TGTGCCAGCAGTCGCCGGGGGGTAACTACTGGGGCCAACGTCCTGACTTTC. Translated: CASSRRGVTTGANVLTF.

The table lists this clonotype with many counts. The V gene is TRBV5-1, the J gene TRBJ2-3; TRBD2 matches 10 bases. The CDR3 runs 18 residues. Germline lookup yields CDR1 SGHRS and CDR2 YFSETQ. V trimming: 0 bases; J trimming: 0 bases; junction bases outside the gene matches: 7. The CDR3 loop reads CASSLAPSGGASTDTQYF. CDR3 coding DNA: TGCGCCAGCAGCTTGGCGCCTAGCGGGGGAGCTAGCACAGATACGCAGTATTTT.

This clonotype was counted ten times or more. The chain employs TRBV12-3 or TRBV12-4 and TRBJ1-2, with unresolved D. The CDR3 contains 16 residues. Between the trimmed V and J ends, which lost 2 bases and 3 bases, there was a span of 16 bases. CDR3 bases: TGTGCCAGCAGTTTAAGTTTCCAAACCAAAGACTATGGCTACACCTTC. Residues: CASSLSFQTKDYGYTF.

This clonotype was picked up many times. The chain joins TRBV20-1 to TRBJ2-4; D call uncertain. Trimming took 7 bases from V and 1 from J, leaving 17 bases between them. Germline V gene data show CDR1 as DFQATT and CDR2 as SNEGSKA (reference sequence). CDR3 size: 15 residues. CDR3 residues: CSGQDSQGAKNIQYF. CDR3 in DNA: TGCAGTGGGCAGGATTCTCAAGGGGCCAAAAACATTCAGTACTTC.

This clonotype has ten or more counts. The V gene is TRBV5-1, the J gene TRBJ1-1; 11 bases line up with TRBD1. The CDR3 consists of 13 residues. V shed 4 bases and J 6 bases; nucleotides not matched to a gene: 2. Germline loops: CDR1 SGHRS, CDR2 YFSETQ. This chain's CDR3 is CASSPGQGAEAFF. CDR3 DNA: TGCGCCAGCAGCCCGGGACAGGGGGCTGAAGCTTTCTTT.